This is a list of T cell receptor beta chains from one sample in a study of T cell clones after liver transplantation. The protocol was immunoSEQ multiplex PCR, while the TCRdb copy is restricted to in-frame clones and leaves out a portion. The table includes tens of thousands of clones, about nine tenths detected once. Sequencing was performed on CD4+ T cells from blood, taken before liver transplant. Every receptor here comes from a human donor who received a liver transplant. CDR3s include the opening cysteine and the closing phenylalanine or tryptophan. The D gene is left open where the match is weak. A clone size is listed for some rows: how often the clone was seen (once, few, many), or a class if it is expanded.

d_gene: NA
len: 16
j_gene: TRBJ1-5
v_gene: TRBV7-2
abundance: NA
CDR3nt: TGTGCCAGCAGCTTAGTGAGGGGCGAAGGTGTTCAGCCCCAGCATTTT
CDR3aa: CASSLVRGEGVQPQHF

d_gene: TRBD2
len: 16
j_gene: TRBJ2-7
v_gene: TRBV19
abundance: NA
CDR3nt: TGTGCCAGTAGTAGGGGGGGTAGCGGGATGTCCTACGAGCAGTACTTC
CDR3aa: CASSRGGSGMSYEQYF

d_gene: NA
len: 14
j_gene: TRBJ1-3
v_gene: TRBV11-2
abundance: NA
CDR3nt: TGTGCCAGCAGCCTCGACTCCTCTGGAAACACCATATATTTT
CDR3aa: CASSLDSSGNTIYF

d_gene: NA
len: 15
j_gene: TRBJ2-5
v_gene: TRBV5-1
abundance: NA
CDR3nt: TGCGCCAGCACCAAAGACACGCTGTACCAAGAGACCCAGTACTTC
CDR3aa: CASTKDTLYQETQYF

d_gene: NA
len: 17
j_gene: TRBJ2-6
v_gene: TRBV7-2
abundance: NA
CDR3nt: TGTGCCAGCAGCTTCCCCGAAGGCGGGGCGTGGGGCAACGTCCTGACTTTC
CDR3aa: CASSFPEGGAWGNVLTF

d_gene: NA
len: 14
j_gene: TRBJ1-2
v_gene: TRBV2
abundance: NA
CDR3nt: TGTGCCAGCAGTGAATCTCAGGGTCCCGGTGGCTACACCTTC
CDR3aa: CASSESQGPGGYTF

d_gene: NA
len: 17
j_gene: TRBJ2-2
v_gene: TRBV6-1
abundance: NA
CDR3nt: TGTGCCAGCAGTGAAGGAGGAAGTACATCGAACACCGGGGAGCTGTTTTTT
CDR3aa: CASSEGGSTSNTGELFF

d_gene: NA
len: 13
j_gene: TRBJ2-5
v_gene: TRBV28
abundance: NA
CDR3nt: TGTGCCAGCACTGGGGCCACGAGAGAGACCCAGTACTTC
CDR3aa: CASTGATRETQYF

d_gene: NA
len: 14
j_gene: TRBJ2-1
v_gene: TRBV19
abundance: NA
CDR3nt: TGTGCCAGTAGGGGCACTGGGAGCTACAATGAGCAGTTCTTC
CDR3aa: CASRGTGSYNEQFF

d_gene: NA
len: 15
j_gene: TRBJ2-2
v_gene: TRBV19
abundance: NA
CDR3nt: TGTGCCAGTAGTAGGGGTTTGGTGGGGTCCGGGGAGCTGTTTTTT
CDR3aa: CASSRGLVGSGELFF

d_gene: NA
len: 12
j_gene: TRBJ2-2
v_gene: TRBV6-1
abundance: NA
CDR3nt: TGTGCCAGCAGTGAATTGACCGGGGAGCTGTTTTTT
CDR3aa: CASSELTGELFF

d_gene: TRBD2
len: 16
j_gene: TRBJ2-2
v_gene: TRBV7-8
abundance: few
CDR3nt: TGTGCCAGCAGCTTAAGACTAGCGGGAGTGGGCGGGGAGCTGTTTTTT
CDR3aa: CASSLRLAGVGGELFF

d_gene: TRBD2
len: 20
j_gene: TRBJ2-3
v_gene: TRBV5-4
abundance: once
CDR3nt: TGTGCCAGCAGCACGTCCGGACTAGCGGGAGGGCCAATAGGCACAGATACGCAGTATTTT
CDR3aa: CASSTSGLAGGPIGTDTQYF

d_gene: TRBD1
len: 15
j_gene: TRBJ2-7
v_gene: TRBV12-5
abundance: NA
CDR3nt: TGTGCTAGTGGTTTTAGACAGGGGGCCGCCTACGAGCAGTACTTC
CDR3aa: CASGFRQGAAYEQYF

d_gene: NA
len: 16
j_gene: TRBJ1-6
v_gene: TRBV10-3
abundance: NA
CDR3nt: TGTGCCATCAGTGAGTCTGAAACAGGAACCTCTTCACCCCTCCACTTT
CDR3aa: CAISESETGTSSPLHF

d_gene: NA
len: 15
j_gene: TRBJ2-1
v_gene: TRBV12-2
abundance: NA
CDR3nt: TGTGCAAGTCGCGTACTAGCGCAACCCTACAATGAGCAGTTCTTC
CDR3aa: CASRVLAQPYNEQFF

d_gene: NA
len: 15
j_gene: TRBJ2-1
v_gene: TRBV19
abundance: once
CDR3nt: TGTGCCAGTAGTATAGAGGGGATCTCCTACAATGAGCAGTTCTTC
CDR3aa: CASSIEGISYNEQFF

d_gene: NA
len: 15
j_gene: TRBJ2-5
v_gene: TRBV6-1
abundance: NA
CDR3nt: TGTGCCAGCAGTGGGCTGGGAGGGGGCTACGAGACCCAGTACTTC
CDR3aa: CASSGLGGGYETQYF

d_gene: NA
len: 15
j_gene: TRBJ2-7
v_gene: TRBV11-2
abundance: NA
CDR3nt: TGTGCCAGCAGCCCAGGTATCGGGAGATCCTACGAGCAGTACTTC
CDR3aa: CASSPGIGRSYEQYF

d_gene: TRBD1
len: 16
j_gene: TRBJ1-5
v_gene: TRBV27
abundance: NA
CDR3nt: TGTGCCAGCAGTTTTTACTCGGACAGGGTTAATCAGCCCCAGCATTTT
CDR3aa: CASSFYSDRVNQPQHF

d_gene: NA
len: 11
j_gene: TRBJ1-5
v_gene: TRBV5-1
abundance: few
CDR3nt: TGCGCCACCGCCCCTGCGGCGCCCCAGCATTTT
CDR3aa: CATAPAAPQHF

d_gene: NA
len: 15
j_gene: TRBJ1-2
v_gene: TRBV27
abundance: NA
CDR3nt: TGTGCCAGCAGTTTATCCGGGGGGTCGATGTATGGCTACACCTTC
CDR3aa: CASSLSGGSMYGYTF

d_gene: TRBD2
len: 13
j_gene: TRBJ2-7
v_gene: TRBV11-2
abundance: NA
CDR3nt: TGTGCCAGCAGCTGGAGCGGGAACAGCGAGCAGTACTTC
CDR3aa: CASSWSGNSEQYF

d_gene: NA
len: 14
j_gene: TRBJ1-3
v_gene: TRBV11-2
abundance: NA
CDR3nt: TGTGCCAGCAGCTTAGACCCAGTTGGAAACACCATATATTTT
CDR3aa: CASSLDPVGNTIYF

d_gene: NA
len: 13
j_gene: TRBJ2-7
v_gene: TRBV11-2
abundance: NA
CDR3nt: TGTGCCAGCAGTTCCTTGGGGCAGGGCGAGCAGTACTTC
CDR3aa: CASSSLGQGEQYF

d_gene: TRBD2
len: 20
j_gene: TRBJ2-7
v_gene: TRBV18
abundance: NA
CDR3nt: TGTGCCAGCTCACGCCCGCTGAGGGCTAGCGGGGCTAAACGCTCCTACGAGCAGTACTTC
CDR3aa: CASSRPLRASGAKRSYEQYF

d_gene: NA
len: 12
j_gene: TRBJ2-1
v_gene: TRBV6-1
abundance: NA
CDR3nt: TGTGCCAGCAGTGAAAGCGTGAATGAGCAGTTCTTC
CDR3aa: CASSESVNEQFF

d_gene: NA
len: 15
j_gene: TRBJ2-7
v_gene: TRBV4-1
abundance: NA
CDR3nt: TGCGCCAGCAGCCGCGACGTATCAGGGTCCTACGAGCAGTACTTC
CDR3aa: CASSRDVSGSYEQYF

d_gene: NA
len: 14
j_gene: TRBJ1-2
v_gene: TRBV5-5
abundance: NA
CDR3nt: TGTGCCAGCAGCTCCACGAGGGTTAACTATGGCTACACCTTC
CDR3aa: CASSSTRVNYGYTF

d_gene: NA
len: 15
j_gene: TRBJ2-2
v_gene: TRBV7-2
abundance: NA
CDR3nt: TGTGCCAGCAGCTTAGCGGGAGGAAAAACCGGGGAGCTGTTTTTT
CDR3aa: CASSLAGGKTGELFF

d_gene: NA
len: 16
j_gene: TRBJ1-3
v_gene: TRBV22-1
abundance: few
CDR3nt: TGTCCTGGTCTATGCCGGGGTACCGGTTCTGGAAACACCATATATTTT
CDR3aa: CPGLCRGTGSGNTIYF

d_gene: NA
len: 16
j_gene: TRBJ2-7
v_gene: TRBV5-6
abundance: once
CDR3nt: TGTGCCAGCAGCCCCCTGGAGGCTAGAGGAACCTACGAGCAGTACTTC
CDR3aa: CASSPLEARGTYEQYF

d_gene: NA
len: 13
j_gene: TRBJ1-1
v_gene: TRBV5-1
abundance: once
CDR3nt: TGCGCCAGCAGGAAGGAAATGAACACTGAAGCTTTCTTT
CDR3aa: CASRKEMNTEAFF

d_gene: TRBD1
len: 15
j_gene: TRBJ1-2
v_gene: TRBV6-5
abundance: NA
CDR3nt: TGTGCCAGCAGGGAACAGGGGGGGACTAACTATGGCTACACCTTC
CDR3aa: CASREQGGTNYGYTF

d_gene: TRBD2
len: 16
j_gene: TRBJ2-2
v_gene: TRBV10-3
abundance: NA
CDR3nt: TGTGCCATCGGACAGGGAGCTAGCGGGAGTCCCGGGGAGCTGTTTTTT
CDR3aa: CAIGQGASGSPGELFF

d_gene: TRBD2
len: 15
j_gene: TRBJ2-5
v_gene: TRBV10-2
abundance: NA
CDR3nt: TGCGCCAGCAGTGAGGTAGCGGGCATCCAAGAGACCCAGTACTTC
CDR3aa: CASSEVAGIQETQYF

d_gene: TRBD2
len: 16
j_gene: TRBJ2-5
v_gene: TRBV9
abundance: once
CDR3nt: TGTGCCAGCAGCGTCGGACTAGCGGGAGGATGGGAGACCCAGTACTTC
CDR3aa: CASSVGLAGGWETQYF

d_gene: TRBD2
len: 15
j_gene: TRBJ2-3
v_gene: TRBV19
abundance: NA
CDR3nt: TGTGCCAGTAGTTCCCAGCGGGGTAGCACAGATACGCAGTATTTT
CDR3aa: CASSSQRGSTDTQYF

d_gene: NA
len: 14
j_gene: TRBJ1-1
v_gene: TRBV10-2
abundance: NA
CDR3nt: TGCGCCACCTATGGGGAAAAGCTGAACACTGAAGCTTTCTTT
CDR3aa: CATYGEKLNTEAFF

d_gene: NA
len: 12
j_gene: TRBJ2-7
v_gene: TRBV19
abundance: NA
CDR3nt: TGTGCCAGTAGTAGTGGCTCCTACGAGCAGTACTTC
CDR3aa: CASSSGSYEQYF

d_gene: TRBD1
len: 13
j_gene: TRBJ2-7
v_gene: TRBV4-2
abundance: once
CDR3nt: TGTGCCAGCAGCCAAAAGGGACAGTACGAGCAGTACTTC
CDR3aa: CASSQKGQYEQYF

d_gene: NA
len: 13
j_gene: TRBJ1-1
v_gene: TRBV2
abundance: NA
CDR3nt: TGTGCCAGCAGTAGGGGTTACAACACTGAAGCTTTCTTT
CDR3aa: CASSRGYNTEAFF

d_gene: TRBD2
len: 14
j_gene: TRBJ2-7
v_gene: TRBV18
abundance: NA
CDR3nt: TGTGCCAGTACCGGGACTAGCGGTGACTACGAGCAGTACTTC
CDR3aa: CASTGTSGDYEQYF